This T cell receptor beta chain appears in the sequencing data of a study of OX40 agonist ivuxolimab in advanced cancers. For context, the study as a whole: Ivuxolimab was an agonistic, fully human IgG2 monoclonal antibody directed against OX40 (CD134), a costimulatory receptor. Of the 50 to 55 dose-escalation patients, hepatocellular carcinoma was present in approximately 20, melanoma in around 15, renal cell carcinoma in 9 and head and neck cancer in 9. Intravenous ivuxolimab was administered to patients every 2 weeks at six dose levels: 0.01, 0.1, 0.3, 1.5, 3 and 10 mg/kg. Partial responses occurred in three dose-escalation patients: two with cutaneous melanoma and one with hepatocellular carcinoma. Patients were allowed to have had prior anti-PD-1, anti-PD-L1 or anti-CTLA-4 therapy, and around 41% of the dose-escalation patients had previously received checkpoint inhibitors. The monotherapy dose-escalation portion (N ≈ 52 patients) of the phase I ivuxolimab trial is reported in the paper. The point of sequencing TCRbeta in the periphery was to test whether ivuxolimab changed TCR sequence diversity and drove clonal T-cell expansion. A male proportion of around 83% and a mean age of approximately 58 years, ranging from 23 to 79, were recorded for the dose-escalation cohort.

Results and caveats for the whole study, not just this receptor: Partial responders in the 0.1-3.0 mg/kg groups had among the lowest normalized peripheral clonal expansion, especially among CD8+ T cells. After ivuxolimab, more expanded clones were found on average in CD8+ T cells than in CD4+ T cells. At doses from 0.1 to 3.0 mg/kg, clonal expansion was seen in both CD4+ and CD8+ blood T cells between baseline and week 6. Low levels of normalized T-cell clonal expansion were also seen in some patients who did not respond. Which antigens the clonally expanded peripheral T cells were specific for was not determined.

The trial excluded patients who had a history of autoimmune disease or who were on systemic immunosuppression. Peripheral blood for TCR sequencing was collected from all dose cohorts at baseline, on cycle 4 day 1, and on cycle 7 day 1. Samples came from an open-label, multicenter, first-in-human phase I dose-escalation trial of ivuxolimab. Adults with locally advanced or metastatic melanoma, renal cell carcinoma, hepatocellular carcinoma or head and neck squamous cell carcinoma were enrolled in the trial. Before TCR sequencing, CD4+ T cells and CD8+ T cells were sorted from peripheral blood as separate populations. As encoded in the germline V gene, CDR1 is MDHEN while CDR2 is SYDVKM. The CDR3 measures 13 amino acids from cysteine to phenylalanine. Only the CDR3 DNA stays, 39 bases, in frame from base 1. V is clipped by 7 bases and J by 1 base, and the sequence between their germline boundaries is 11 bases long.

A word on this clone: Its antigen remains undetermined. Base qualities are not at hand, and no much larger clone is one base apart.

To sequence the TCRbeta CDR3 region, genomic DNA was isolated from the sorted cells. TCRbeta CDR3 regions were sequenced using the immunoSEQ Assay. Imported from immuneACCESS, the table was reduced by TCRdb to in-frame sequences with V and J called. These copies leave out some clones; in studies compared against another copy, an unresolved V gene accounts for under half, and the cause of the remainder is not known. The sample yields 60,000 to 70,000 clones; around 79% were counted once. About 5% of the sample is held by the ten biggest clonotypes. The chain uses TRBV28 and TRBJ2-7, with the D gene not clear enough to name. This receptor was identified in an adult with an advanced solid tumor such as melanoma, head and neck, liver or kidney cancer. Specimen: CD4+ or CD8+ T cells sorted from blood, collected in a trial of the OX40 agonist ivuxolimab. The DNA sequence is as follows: TGTGCCAGCATGGACCAGAATTCCTACGAGCAGTACTTC. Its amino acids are CASMDQNSYEQYF.